This T cell receptor beta chain was captured in a study of identical twins. Study-wide points: Partly confounded zero-insertion analyses could result from invariant MAIT and iNKT cells.

Many counts were recorded for this clonotype. Its matching antigen is unknown. The V and J ends lost 4 bases and 4 bases, in that order; junction bases with no gene match: 12. The CDR3 loop spans 16 amino acids. Germline lookup yields CDR1 LGHNA and CDR2 YSLEER. Each cDNA held unique molecular identifiers, and template switching gave it a universal primer site. TCRdb fed the 5' RACE reads into MiXCR, producing one record per CDR3 protein. The sample has about 720,000 distinct CDR3 sequences; 8% to 9% are singletons. The data also belong to a second study, concerning yellow fever vaccine responses in identical twins. As that study records: Twins reportedly appeared to share part of their vaccine T cell response while keeping part individual.

The receptor was derived from a woman aged 18-30 years in good health. The material sequenced was PBMCs. The chain has TRBV4-3 and TRBJ2-5; the match to TRBD2 covers 7 bases. Here the CDR3 reads CASSRRLGGGGETQYF. The CDR3, as DNA: TGCGCCAGCAGCCGCCGATTGGGGGGGGGAGGAGAGACCCAGTACTTC.